This T cell receptor (beta chain) was identified in a study of blood T cell repertoires in COVID-19. The protocol was immunoSEQ multiplex PCR, while the TCRdb copy is restricted to in-frame clones and leaves out a portion. The sample records 200,000 to 250,000 clones, around three quarters being singletons. Material: peripheral blood. This TCR was sampled from a woman between 70 and 85 years old with acute or convalescent COVID-19.

In DNA form, the CDR3 reads TGTGCCAGTAGTGCAGGAGGACAGGGTCGGTATCAGCCCCAGCATTTT. The encoded protein is CASSAGGQGRYQPQHF. The J gene is TRBJ1-5, the V gene TRBV19; TRBD1 aligns across 8 bases. Germline lookup yields CDR1 LNHDA and CDR2 SQIVND (reference sequence). V shed 5 bases, J shed 5 bases, and the junction held 11 bases outside the gene matches. This CDR3 spans 16 amino acids.